These 9 T cell receptor beta chains originate from one sample sequenced in a study of hypomethylating agent response in myelodysplastic syndrome. Method: immunoSEQ multiplex PCR; TCRdb's copy keeps in-frame clones and lacks some. Of approximately 3,100 clones in the sample, 70% to 80% were seen once. The input for sequencing was bone marrow, taken before or after starting hypomethylating agent treatment for myelodysplastic syndrome (not recorded which). All receptors come from a human donor with myelodysplastic syndrome.

This clone was recorded only once. The gene calls are TRBV2 and TRBJ1-5; 7 bases fit TRBD1. The ends lost 5 bases at V and 8 bases at J; junction bases unmatched: 12. This CDR3 contains 15 residues. The V gene's germline CDR1 is SNHLY and CDR2 FYNNEI. The CDR3: CASSYRSTGREPQHF. Written as DNA, the CDR3 is TGTGCCAGCAGTTACCGATCGACAGGGAGAGAGCCCCAGCATTTT.

This clone came up once. V is TRBV4-3 and J is TRBJ2-7; D tentatively reads TRBD1 or TRBD2 (5 bases each). CDR1 is LGHNA and CDR2 is YSLEER in the germline V gene. The CDR3 has 14 residues. Trimming took 5 bases from V and 4 from J, leaving 15 bases between them. DNA of the CDR3: TGCGCCAGCAGCTACCGGGACGGAACATACGAGCAGTACTTC. This codes for CASSYRDGTYEQYF.

By its share, this clone is large (0.1 to 1%). The rearrangement links TRBV6-5 to TRBJ1-2; D may be TRBD1 (6 bases). The CDR3 spans 13 residues. Germline assignment: CDR1 MNHEY and CDR2 SVGAGI. The V and J ends lost 4 bases and 5 bases respectively, with 11 bases between them. The CDR3 loop is CASSSNRDYGYTF. For the CDR3, the DNA is TGTGCCAGCAGTTCAAACAGGGATTATGGCTACACCTTC.

This clone was seen only a few times. V is TRBV19 and J is TRBJ2-7, with D possibly being TRBD2 (6 bases). The CDR3 consists of 15 residues. The ends were cut back, 3 bases at V and 0 bases at J, with 12 bases in the middle. Germline assignment: CDR1 LNHDA and CDR2 SQIVND (reference sequence). The CDR3 here is CASSILATSSYEQYF. CDR3 nucleotides: TGTGCCAGTAGTATCCTAGCGACGAGCTCCTACGAGCAGTACTTC.

V gene TRBV7-8 combines with J gene TRBJ2-3; the D is unclear. Germline V gives CDR1 SGHVS, CDR2 FQNEAQ. The CDR3 consists of 17 residues. V shed 0 bases and J shed 4 bases, with 17 bases lying between them. The DNA of the CDR3 is TGTGCCAGCAGCTTAGCACGGACGAGCCTTGGGGCAGATACGCAGTATTTT. Amino acid sequence: CASSLARTSLGADTQYF.

This clone was picked up a small number of times. This chain links TRBV7-9 with TRBJ1-6, with unresolved D. CDR1 is SEHNR, CDR2 FQNEAQ, per germline (reference sequence). The CDR3 spans 13 residues. V shed 5 bases and J shed 8 bases, with 10 bases lying between them. The CDR3 is CASSERPDSPLHF. The CDR3 coding sequence is TGTGCCAGCAGCGAAAGGCCGGATTCACCCCTCCACTTT.

J is TRBJ2-2 and V is TRBV18; unclear D gene. Germline V gene data show CDR1 as KGHSH and CDR2 as LQKENI. V was clipped by 1 base and J by 1 base, with 4 bases between them. The length of the CDR3 is 14 residues. The CDR3 DNA sequence: TGTGCCAGCTCACCACGACAGAACACCGGGGAGCTGTTTTTT. Its translation is CASSPRQNTGELFF. Supplemented by reference TRBV18 and TRBJ2-2, the full variable domain reads NAGVMQNPRHLVRRRGQEARLRCSPMKGHSHVYWYRQLPEEGLKFMVYLQKENIIDESGMPKERFSAEFPKEGPSILRIQQVVRGDSAAYFCASSPRQNTGELFFGEGSRLTVL.

The chain joins TRBV27 to TRBJ2-3; D not resolved. Looked up from germline, CDR1 is MNHEY and CDR2 is SMNVEV (reference sequence). V dropped 2 bases and J dropped 4 bases, with 16 bases sitting between them. This CDR3 contains 16 residues. The CDR3 sequence is CASSLQQREVPDTQYF. The CDR3 coding sequence is TGTGCCAGCAGTTTACAACAGCGAGAGGTTCCAGATACGCAGTATTTT.

The V call is TRBV7-9, the J call TRBJ1-2, with D hard to call. Germline CDR1 SEHNR, CDR2 FQNEAQ (reference sequence). This CDR3 has 14 amino acids. The V gene lost 6 bases and the J gene lost 6 bases, with 17 bases spanning the gap. The CDR3 protein is CASRRDTGSNGYTF. CDR3 bases: TGTGCCAGCAGAAGGGATACCGGGTCAAATGGCTACACCTTC.